A single sample is the source of the 32 T cell receptor beta chains below, sequenced in a study of blood T cell repertoires in COVID-19. Libraries were prepared by immunoSEQ multiplex PCR; TCRdb keeps only in-frame clonotypes and omits some of them. The sample records about 77,000 clones, less than 75% being singletons. Sequencing was carried out using peripheral blood. Receptors were obtained from a man in his fifties or sixties with acute or convalescent COVID-19.

The J gene is TRBJ1-2, the V gene TRBV24-1; D may be TRBD1 (6 bases). In germline, CDR1 is KGHDR, CDR2 SFDVKD. The CDR3 is made up of 12 amino acids. Trimming took 0 bases from V and 13 from J, leaving 11 bases between them. The DNA of the CDR3 is TGTGCCACCAGTGATTTGAGGGGGTTTTTCACCTTC. Its translation is CATSDLRGFFTF.

The chain combines TRBV6-5 with TRBJ1-4, with 9 bases that match TRBD1. V shed 6 bases, J shed 5 bases, and the junction held 4 bases outside the gene matches. Germline loops: CDR1 MNHEY, CDR2 SVGAGI. This CDR3 has 14 amino acids. The DNA for the CDR3 is TGTGCCAGCAGACTCGACAGGGGGAATGAAAAACTGTTTTTT. This sequence encodes CASRLDRGNEKLFF.

This chain joins TRBV6-4 and TRBJ2-2, with D possibly TRBD1 on 5 matching bases. Looked up from germline, CDR1 is MRHNA and CDR2 is SNTAGT. V shed 5 bases and J shed 0 bases, with 10 bases lying between them. This CDR3 spans 15 amino acids. This chain's CDR3 is CASSQGATNTGELFF. The CDR3 bases are TGTGCCAGCAGTCAGGGCGCGACGAACACCGGGGAGCTGTTTTTT.

The rearrangement joins TRBV19 to TRBJ2-6; weak D call: TRBD1 (5 bases). V lost 4 bases to trimming and J lost 0 bases, with 7 bases between them. CDR1 LNHDA and CDR2 SQIVND come from the germline V gene (reference sequence). The CDR3 has 15 residues. CDR3 region: CASSRQTSGANVLTF. For the CDR3, the DNA is TGTGCCAGTAGTAGACAGACCTCTGGGGCCAACGTCCTGACTTTC.

The V gene is TRBV9, the J gene TRBJ2-5; no reliable D call. The CDR3 is made up of 11 amino acids. CDR1 SGDLS and CDR2 YYNGEE come from the germline V gene. V lost 4 bases and J 5 bases, leaving 6 bases between the germline ends. CDR3 in amino acids: CASSPRETQYF. In DNA form, the CDR3 reads TGTGCCAGCAGCCCTAGGGAGACCCAGTACTTC.

This rearrangement joins TRBV6-5 to TRBJ2-7; 10 bases fit TRBD1. The trim removed 7 bases at V and 6 bases at J, leaving 6 bases unmatched. The CDR3 runs to 13 residues. Germline V gene data show CDR1 as MNHEY and CDR2 as SVGAGI. CDR3 protein: CASTRQGAGEQYV. Written as DNA, the CDR3 is TGTGCCAGCACCCGACAGGGGGCTGGCGAGCAGTACGTC.

This chain joins TRBV6-5 and TRBJ2-2; D not certain. Trimming pared 6 bases from V and 0 bases from J, leaving 8 bases between. There are 14 residues in the CDR3. Germline values: CDR1 MNHEY, CDR2 SVGAGI. CDR3 sequence reads: CASSPVSNTGELFF. The CDR3 DNA is TGTGCCAGCAGCCCGGTTTCGAACACCGGGGAGCTGTTTTTT.

As concerns this clone: At one boundary the junction diverges from the germline segment, which might be a read error. The gene calls are TRBV20-1 and TRBJ1-3; 8 bases fit TRBD1. CDR1 is DFQATT, CDR2 SNEGSKA, per germline (reference sequence). CDR3 length: 11 residues. CDR3 in DNA: TGCAGTGCTAGGTCGGGACAGGTTTTGGATTTT. This sequence encodes CSARSGQVLDF.

This sequence joins TRBV18 and TRBJ1-1, with 7 bases identical to TRBD1. V lost 2 bases to trimming and J lost 0 bases; unmatched junction nucleotides: 6. The CDR3 spans 16 residues. Germline V lookup: CDR1 KGHSH, CDR2 LQKENI. The CDR3 DNA reads as TGTGCCAGCTCACCAATACAGGGGAATTTGAACACTGAAGCTTTCTTT. It specifies CASSPIQGNLNTEAFF. The whole variable domain, filled in from reference TRBV18 and TRBJ1-1, reads NAGVMQNPRHLVRRRGQEARLRCSPMKGHSHVYWYRQLPEEGLKFMVYLQKENIIDESGMPKERFSAEFPKEGPSILRIQQVVRGDSAAYFCASSPIQGNLNTEAFFGQGTRLTVV.

The chain carries TRBV11-2 and TRBJ2-3, with no clear D. V was clipped by 2 bases and J by 5 bases, with 2 bases between them. The CDR3 is 11 amino acids. Germline CDR1 SGHAT, CDR2 FQNNGV. CDR3 in DNA: TGTGCCAGCAGCTTACAAGATACGCAGTATTTT. Protein product: CASSLQDTQYF. Using reference TRBV11-2 and TRBJ2-3 for the parts outside the CDR3, the full variable domain is EAGVAQSPRYKIIEKRQSVAFWCNPISGHATLYWYQQILGQGPKLLIQFQNNGVVDDSQLPKDRFSAERLKGVDSTLKIQPAKLEDSAVYLCASSLQDTQYFGPGTRLTVL.

The chain uses TRBV5-6 and TRBJ2-5; TRBD1 matches at 9 bases. J was trimmed by 5 bases and V by 3 bases; bases with no gene match: 2. CDR3 length: 13 residues. Germline CDR1 is SGHDT and CDR2 is YYEEEE. CDR3 in DNA: TGTGCCAGCAGCTGGGACAGGGCCGAGACCCAGTACTTC. Its translation is CASSWDRAETQYF.

This rearrangement joins TRBV28 to TRBJ1-1; 11 bases are shared with TRBD1. The germline V gene has CDR1 MDHEN and CDR2 SYDVKM. The ends lost 11 bases at V and 4 bases at J; junction bases unmatched: 9. The CDR3 loop spans 14 amino acids. CDR3 nucleotide sequence: TGTGCCGGGGGGACAGGGGGAGTTAGCACTGAAGCTTTCTTT. Its protein is CAGGTGGVSTEAFF.

There are a few counts of this clone. The chain uses TRBV5-6 and TRBJ2-7; TRBD1 aligns across 10 bases. J gave up 7 bases and V 3 bases, and 7 bases lay outside the gene matches. Germline CDR1 reads SGHDT; CDR2 reads YYEEEE. The CDR3 is made up of 14 amino acids. The CDR3 protein is CASSSDRGFGEQYF. In DNA, the CDR3 is TGTGCCAGCAGCTCGGACAGGGGGTTCGGGGAGCAGTACTTC.

The rearrangement joins TRBV5-5 to TRBJ2-2, with 8 bases identical to TRBD1. The CDR3 contains 18 residues. The trim removed 4 bases at V and 4 bases at J, leaving 15 bases unmatched. Germline lookup yields CDR1 SGHKS and CDR2 YYEKEE (reference sequence). The CDR3 is CASSHGPGQGAFTGELFF. CDR3 nucleotides: TGTGCCAGCAGCCATGGCCCAGGGCAGGGGGCTTTCACCGGGGAGCTGTTTTTT.

This chain links TRBV14 with TRBJ2-7; maybe TRBD1 (6 bases). In germline, CDR1 is SGHDN, CDR2 FVKESK. CDR3 size: 11 residues. Trimming pared 6 bases from V and 4 bases from J, leaving 7 bases between. The CDR3 nucleotides read TGTGCCAGCAGTGGACAGTACGAGCAGTACGTC. Protein sequence: CASSGQYEQYV.

The CDR3 nucleotides read TGTGCCAGCAGTCGGCCTGGACTAGCGGATGAGCAGTACTTC. Translated, it gives CASSRPGLADEQYF. The V gene is TRBV6-2 or TRBV6-3, the J gene TRBJ2-7; 10 positions agree with TRBD2. Looked up from germline, CDR1 is MNHEY and CDR2 is SVGEGT. The CDR3 extends over 14 amino acids. J gave up 7 bases and V 5 bases, and 8 bases lay outside the gene matches.

This clone came up a few times. J is TRBJ2-7 and V is TRBV4-2; maybe TRBD2 (5 bases). The CDR3 runs to 15 residues. The V end was cut by 1 base, the J end by 5 bases, with 15 bases between. The germline gives CDR1 LGHNA, CDR2 YNFKEQ. The CDR3 sequence is CASSQVRGSSHEQYF. The CDR3 nucleotides read TGTGCCAGCAGCCAAGTTCGTGGGAGCTCACACGAGCAGTACTTC.

This rearrangement joins TRBV11-3 to TRBJ2-5; 13 nucleotides match TRBD2. The CDR3 runs to 16 residues. The germline V gene encodes CDR1 SGHNT and CDR2 YENEEA. The V segment lost 5 bases and the J segment 2 bases; nucleotides outside the gene matches: 5. The CDR3 here is CASSLGTSGEQETQYF. For the CDR3, the DNA is TGTGCCAGCAGCCTGGGGACTAGCGGGGAACAAGAGACCCAGTACTTC.

The chain links TRBV2 to TRBJ2-1; tentative D call: TRBD2 (6 bases). Trimming took 8 bases from V and 10 from J, leaving 15 bases between them. CDR1 is SNHLY and CDR2 is FYNNEI in the germline V gene. The length of the CDR3 is 12 residues. CDR3 DNA sequence: TGTGCCAGCCCCTTCTCAGGGAGGGAGCAGTTCTTC. Amino acid sequence: CASPFSGREQFF.

The genes are TRBV11-2 and TRBJ1-6, with D hard to call. The CDR3 sequence is 12 residues long. Germline V gene lookup returns CDR1 SGHAT and CDR2 FQNNGV. The germline V and J ends were trimmed by 2 bases and 9 bases, with 5 bases remaining between them. CDR3 nucleotide sequence: TGTGCCAGCAGCTTAAGAGGTTCACCCCTCCACTTT. This encodes CASSLRGSPLHF.

This clone is judged medium-sized (0.01 to 0.1%). V is TRBV6-5 and J is TRBJ1-2, with TRBD1 matching over 7 bases. With V trimmed by 4 bases and J by 4 bases, 12 bases remained unmatched. This CDR3 is 16 amino acids long. In germline, CDR1 is MNHEY, CDR2 SVGAGI. The CDR3 bases are TGTGCCAGCAGTTTTTTCGGACAGGCCCCTAGCTATGGCTACACCTTC. This gives the protein CASSFFGQAPSYGYTF.

The V call is TRBV5-1, the J call TRBJ1-4, with TRBD1 identical over 9 bases. The CDR3 runs 14 residues. The V gene end was trimmed by 4 bases and the J gene end by 8 bases; junction bases not matched to a gene: 6. Germline CDR1 and CDR2: SGHRS and YFSETQ. The CDR3 loop reads CASSVTTGGEKLFF. The CDR3 region has the DNA TGCGCCAGCAGCGTGACGACAGGGGGAGAAAAACTGTTTTTT.

The rearrangement links TRBV29-1 to TRBJ1-1; D is unclear. Germline values: CDR1 SQVTM, CDR2 ANQGSEA. The CDR3 runs to 12 residues. Trimming stripped 4 bases from V and 2 bases from J, with 8 bases between. This chain's CDR3 is CSVVSGNTEAFF. Written as DNA, the CDR3 is TGCAGCGTTGTTTCTGGCAACACTGAAGCTTTCTTT.

The gene calls are TRBV27 and TRBJ2-6; D not certain. Germline lookup yields CDR1 MNHEY and CDR2 SMNVEV (reference sequence). The length of the CDR3 is 14 residues. The ends were cut back, 4 bases at V and 0 bases at J, with 4 bases in the middle. Here the CDR3 DNA reads TGTGCCAGCAGTTCGGGCTCTGGGGCCAACGTCCTGACTTTC. Protein: CASSSGSGANVLTF.

This clone was counted between two and nine times. V and J are TRBV10-3 and TRBJ2-2; 7 nucleotides line up with TRBD1. This CDR3 is 16 amino acids long. CDR1 and CDR2 from the germline V gene are ENHRY and SYGVKD. Losses at the gene ends were 8 bases for V and 0 bases for J; bases not matched to a gene: 9. The CDR3 nucleotides are TGTGCCATCGTCGCCGAAGGGGGCTCGAACACCGGGGAGCTGTTTTTT. Translated, it gives CAIVAEGGSNTGELFF.

The chain is built from TRBV5-1 and TRBJ2-5; 10 bases fit TRBD2. The CDR3 sequence is 16 residues long. V lost 8 bases to trimming and J lost 4 bases; unmatched junction nucleotides: 14. Germline CDR1 reads SGHRS; CDR2 reads YFSETQ. As DNA, the CDR3 is TGCGCCAGTCGACTACAAGCGGGAGGGCGTATAGAGACCCAGTACTTC. Its translation: CASRLQAGGRIETQYF.

This chain joins TRBV11-2 and TRBJ1-3; D perhaps matches TRBD1 (6 bases). The CDR3 has 14 residues. Trimming cost V 2 bases and J 10 bases, with 15 bases left between them. CDR1 SGHAT and CDR2 FQNNGV come from the germline V gene. The CDR3 DNA reads as TGTGCCAGCAGCTTATCGCTGAAACAGGGTACCATATATTTT. Translating it yields CASSLSLKQGTIYF. The full variable domain, its missing parts supplied by reference TRBV11-2 and TRBJ1-3, is EAGVAQSPRYKIIEKRQSVAFWCNPISGHATLYWYQQILGQGPKLLIQFQNNGVVDDSQLPKDRFSAERLKGVDSTLKIQPAKLEDSAVYLCASSLSLKQGTIYFGEGSWLTVV.

V usage is TRBV30 and J usage is TRBJ2-5, with 7 bases aligning to TRBD2. Germline V gene data show CDR1 as GTSNPN and CDR2 as SVGIG (reference sequence). V trimming: 3 bases; J trimming: 4 bases; junction bases outside the gene matches: 2. There are 12 residues in the CDR3. The CDR3 reads CAWRPGGETQYF. The CDR3 nucleotides are TGTGCCTGGAGGCCGGGGGGAGAGACCCAGTACTTC.

The chain links TRBV20-1 to TRBJ2-3; TRBD2 matches 12 bases. Looked up from germline, CDR1 is DFQATT and CDR2 is SNEGSKA (reference sequence). The CDR3 sequence is 17 residues long. Trimming cost V 3 bases and J 3 bases; bases outside gene matches: 10. In DNA, the CDR3 is TGCAGTGCTAGTTTACCACTAGCGGGGGGCGGGACAGATACGCAGTATTTT. Translating gives CSASLPLAGGGTDTQYF.

This clone has a handful of counts. The V gene is TRBV5-6, the J gene TRBJ2-1, with 10 bases aligning to TRBD2. CDR3 length: 16 residues. The germline V gene has CDR1 SGHDT and CDR2 YYEEEE. The V and J ends lost 3 bases and 7 bases, in that order; junction bases with no gene match: 10. Here the CDR3 DNA reads TGTGCCAGCAGCTCGAATCTAGCGGGAGTAGGGAATGAGCAGTTCTTC. Translation gives CASSSNLAGVGNEQFF.

This clone has more than one count but fewer than ten. V usage is TRBV19 and J usage is TRBJ2-1, with 10 nucleotides matching TRBD2. This CDR3 is built from 15 residues. V lost 5 bases to trimming and J lost 4 bases; unmatched junction nucleotides: 5. Germline CDR1 LNHDA, CDR2 SQIVND (reference sequence). CDR3 sequence reads: CASSFSGGHYNEQFF. CDR3 sequence (DNA): TGTGCCAGTAGTTTTAGCGGGGGGCATTACAATGAGCAGTTCTTC.

This clone occurred a few times. V gene TRBV7-8 combines with J gene TRBJ1-1; weak D call: TRBD1 (5 bases). The ends were cut back, 1 base at V and 4 bases at J, with 13 bases in the middle. The germline V gene encodes CDR1 SGHVS and CDR2 FQNEAQ. The CDR3 totals 15 residues. Here the CDR3 reads CASSLEGTGVTEAFF. The CDR3 bases are TGTGCCAGCAGCTTAGAAGGGACTGGAGTCACTGAAGCTTTCTTT.